The clone carrying this T cell receptor (beta chain) was seen at least ten times. Germline CDR1 MNHEY, CDR2 SMNVEV (reference sequence). The trim removed 8 bases at V and 2 bases at J, leaving 10 bases unmatched. This CDR3 contains 15 residues. The lymph nodes were axillary draining lymph nodes from breast cancer patients. The data derive from a study of breast tumors, draining lymph nodes, adjacent tissues. Using its own MiXCR run on the multiplex PCR reads, TCRdb lists one record per CDR3 protein. This table holds under 250,000 distinct CDR3 sequences, roughly 32% found once. The source is a female donor with breast cancer. Some clones in this sample may be carry-over from other donors' samples. The chain recombines TRBV27 with TRBJ1-2; 8 bases agree with TRBD1. The sequencing sample was made of axillary lymph node tissue. For the CDR3, the DNA is TGTGCCAGCGGGACCTGGACAGGGAGGAACTATGGCTACACCTTC. Amino acid sequence: CASGTWTGRNYGYTF.